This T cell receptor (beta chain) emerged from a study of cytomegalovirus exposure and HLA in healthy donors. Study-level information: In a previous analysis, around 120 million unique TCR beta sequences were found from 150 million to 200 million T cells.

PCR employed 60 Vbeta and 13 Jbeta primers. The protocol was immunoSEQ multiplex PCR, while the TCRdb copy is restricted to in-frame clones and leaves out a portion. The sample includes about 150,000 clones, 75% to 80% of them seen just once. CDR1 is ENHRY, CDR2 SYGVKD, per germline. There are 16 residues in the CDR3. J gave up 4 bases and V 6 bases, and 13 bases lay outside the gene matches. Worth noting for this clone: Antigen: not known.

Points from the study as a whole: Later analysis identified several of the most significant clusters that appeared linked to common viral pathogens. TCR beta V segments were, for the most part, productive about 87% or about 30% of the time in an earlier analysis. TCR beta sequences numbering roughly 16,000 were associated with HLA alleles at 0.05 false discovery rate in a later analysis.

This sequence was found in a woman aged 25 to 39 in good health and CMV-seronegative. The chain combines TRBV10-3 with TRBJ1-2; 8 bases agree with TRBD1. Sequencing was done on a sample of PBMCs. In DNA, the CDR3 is TGTGCCATCAGGACTTTGGACAGGGACGGAATCTATGGCTACACCTTC. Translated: CAIRTLDRDGIYGYTF.